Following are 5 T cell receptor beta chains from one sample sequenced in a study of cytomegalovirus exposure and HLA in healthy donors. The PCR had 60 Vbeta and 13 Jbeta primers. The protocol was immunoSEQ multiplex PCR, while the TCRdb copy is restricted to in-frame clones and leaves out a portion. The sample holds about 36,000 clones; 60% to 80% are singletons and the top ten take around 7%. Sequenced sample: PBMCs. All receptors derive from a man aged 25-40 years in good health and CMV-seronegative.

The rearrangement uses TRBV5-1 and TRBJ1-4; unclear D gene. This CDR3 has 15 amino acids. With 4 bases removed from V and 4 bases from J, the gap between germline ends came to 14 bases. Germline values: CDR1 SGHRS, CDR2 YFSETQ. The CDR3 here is CASSPSSPNNEKLFF. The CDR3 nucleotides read TGCGCCAGCAGCCCCAGTTCACCGAATAATGAAAAACTGTTTTTT. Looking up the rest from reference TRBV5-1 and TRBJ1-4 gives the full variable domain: KAGVTQTPRYLIKTRGQQVTLSCSPISGHRSVSWYQQTPGQGLQFLFEYFSETQRNKGNFPGRFSGRQFSNSRSEMNVSTLELGDSALYLCASSPSSPNNEKLFFGSGTQLSVL.

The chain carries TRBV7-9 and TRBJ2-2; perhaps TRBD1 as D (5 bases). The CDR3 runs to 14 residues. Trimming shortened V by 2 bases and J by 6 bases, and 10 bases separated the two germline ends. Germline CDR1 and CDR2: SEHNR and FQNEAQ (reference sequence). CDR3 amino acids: CASSLYSGSGELFF. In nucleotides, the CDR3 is TGTGCCAGCAGCTTATACTCAGGGTCCGGGGAGCTGTTTTTT.

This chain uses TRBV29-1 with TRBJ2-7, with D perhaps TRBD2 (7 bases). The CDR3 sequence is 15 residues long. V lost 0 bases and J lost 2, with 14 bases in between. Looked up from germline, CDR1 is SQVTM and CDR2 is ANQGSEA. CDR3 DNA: TGCAGCGTTGAAGATCCCGGCGGGGGCCCCTACGAGCAGTACTTC. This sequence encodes CSVEDPGGGPYEQYF.

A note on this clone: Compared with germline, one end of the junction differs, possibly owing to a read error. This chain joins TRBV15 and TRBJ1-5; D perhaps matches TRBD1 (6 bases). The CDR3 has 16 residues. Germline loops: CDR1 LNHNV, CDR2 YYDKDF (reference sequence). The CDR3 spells CATSNPSQGSSQPQHF. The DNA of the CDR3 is TGTGCCACCAGCAACCCAAGCCAGGGGAGCAGTCAGCCCCAGCATTTT.

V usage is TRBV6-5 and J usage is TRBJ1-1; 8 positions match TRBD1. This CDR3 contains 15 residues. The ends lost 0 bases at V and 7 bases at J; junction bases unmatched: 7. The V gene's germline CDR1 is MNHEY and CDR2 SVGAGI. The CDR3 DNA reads TGTGCCAGCAGTTACTCGGACAGGGAAGGCTTTGAAGCTTTCTTT. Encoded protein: CASSYSDREGFEAFF.